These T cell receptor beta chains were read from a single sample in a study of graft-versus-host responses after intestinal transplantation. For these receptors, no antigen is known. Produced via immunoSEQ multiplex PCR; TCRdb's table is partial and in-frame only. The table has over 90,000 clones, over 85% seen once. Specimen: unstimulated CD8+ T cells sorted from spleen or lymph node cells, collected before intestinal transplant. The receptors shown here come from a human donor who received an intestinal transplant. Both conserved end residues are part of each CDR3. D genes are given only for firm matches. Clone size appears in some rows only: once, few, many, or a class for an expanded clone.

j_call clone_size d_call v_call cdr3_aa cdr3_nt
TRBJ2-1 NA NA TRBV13 CASSGNTYNEQFF TGTGCCAGCAGCGGAAACACCTACAATGAGCAGTTCTTC
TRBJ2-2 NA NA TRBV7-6 CASSAGTAGTGELFF TGTGCCAGCAGCGCCGGGACAGCGGGGACCGGGGAGCTGTTTTTT
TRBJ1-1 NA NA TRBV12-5 CASGLAAVVAFF TGTGCTAGTGGTTTAGCGGCCGTCGTTGCTTTCTTT
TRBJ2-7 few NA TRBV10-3 CAIRGAGYEQYF TGTGCCATCAGGGGGGCGGGCTACGAGCAGTACTTC
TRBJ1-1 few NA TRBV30 CAWSPSDRNTEAFF TGTGCCTGGAGTCCTTCGGACAGGAACACTGAAGCTTTCTTT
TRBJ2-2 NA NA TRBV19 CASSLSTWTGELFF TGTGCCAGTAGCCTTTCCACATGGACCGGGGAGCTGTTTTTT
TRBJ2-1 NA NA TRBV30 CAWSVGGPYANEQFF TGTGCCTGGAGTGTGGGGGGGCCCTACGCAAATGAGCAGTTCTTC
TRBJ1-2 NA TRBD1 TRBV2 CASISQGDGYTF TGTGCCAGCATCAGCCAGGGGGATGGCTACACCTTC
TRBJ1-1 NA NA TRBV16 CASSQSSRGNTEAFF TGTGCCAGCAGCCAATCGAGTCGGGGGAACACTGAAGCTTTCTTT
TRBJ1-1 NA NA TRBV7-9 CASSLALGGVNTEAFF TGTGCCAGCAGCTTAGCGCTAGGGGGGGTGAACACTGAAGCTTTCTTT
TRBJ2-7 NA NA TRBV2 CASSDGTAGEQYF TGTGCCAGCAGTGACGGGACCGCGGGGGAGCAGTACTTC
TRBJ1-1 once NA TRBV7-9 CASERILGAEAFF TGTGCCAGCGAGCGGATCTTGGGAGCTGAAGCTTTCTTT
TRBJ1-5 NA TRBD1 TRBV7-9 CASSFGTGEGQPQHF TGTGCCAGCAGCTTCGGGACAGGGGAGGGCCAGCCCCAGCATTTT
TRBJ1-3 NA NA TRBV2 CASRYPGENRVSNTIYF TGTGCCAGCAGGTACCCCGGGGAAAACCGAGTCTCAAACACCATATATTTT
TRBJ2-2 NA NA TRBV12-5 CASVPWVFF TGTGCTAGTGTTCCCTGGGTGTTTTTT
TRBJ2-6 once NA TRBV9 CASSRTAGSGANVLTF TGTGCCAGCAGCCGCACGGCGGGGTCTGGGGCCAACGTCCTGACTTTC
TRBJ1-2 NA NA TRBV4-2 CASSPGLGQGYYGYTF TGTGCCAGCAGCCCTGGACTAGGACAAGGCTACTATGGCTACACCTTC
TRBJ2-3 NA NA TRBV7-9 CASSLSTSTDTQYF TGTGCCAGCAGCTTATCGACTAGCACAGATACGCAGTATTTT
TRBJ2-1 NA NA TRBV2 CASSGSYNEQFF TGTGCCAGCAGTGGCTCCTACAATGAGCAGTTCTTC
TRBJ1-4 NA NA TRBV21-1 CARGRKLFF TGTGCCCGGGGCAGAAAACTGTTTTTT
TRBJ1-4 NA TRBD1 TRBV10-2 CASSEAGQGASEKLFF TGCGCCAGCAGTGAGGCGGGACAGGGGGCCTCGGAAAAACTGTTTTTT
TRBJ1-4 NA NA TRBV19 CASAHRDTNEKLFF TGTGCCAGTGCCCACCGGGACACTAATGAAAAACTGTTTTTT
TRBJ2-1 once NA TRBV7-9 CASSSGNEQFF TGTGCCAGCAGCTCAGGGAATGAGCAGTTCTTC
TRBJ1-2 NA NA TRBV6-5 CASSSTGKNGYTF TGTGCCAGCAGTTCAACAGGGAAGAATGGCTACACCTTC
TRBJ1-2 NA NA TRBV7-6 CASSLDGEGYTF TGTGCCAGCAGCTTAGACGGCGAGGGCTACACCTTC
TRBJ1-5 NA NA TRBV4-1 CASSRGRSNQPQHF TGCGCCAGCAGCCGCGGTCGGAGCAATCAGCCCCAGCATTTT
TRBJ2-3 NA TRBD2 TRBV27 CASSYEAGGRTDTQYF TGTGCCAGCAGTTACGAGGCGGGGGGCCGGACAGATACGCAGTATTTT